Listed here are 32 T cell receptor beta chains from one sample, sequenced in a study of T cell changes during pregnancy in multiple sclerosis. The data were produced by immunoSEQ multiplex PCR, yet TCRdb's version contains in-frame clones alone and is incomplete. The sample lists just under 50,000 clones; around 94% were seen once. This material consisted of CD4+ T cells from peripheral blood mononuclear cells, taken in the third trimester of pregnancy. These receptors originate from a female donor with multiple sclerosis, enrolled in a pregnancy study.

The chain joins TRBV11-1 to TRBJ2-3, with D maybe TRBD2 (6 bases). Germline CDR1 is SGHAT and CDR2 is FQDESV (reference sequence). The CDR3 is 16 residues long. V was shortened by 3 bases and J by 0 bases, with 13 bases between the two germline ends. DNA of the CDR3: TGTGCCAGCAGCTTGGGTAGTGGGGGGAGCACAGATACGCAGTATTTT. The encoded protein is CASSLGSGGSTDTQYF.

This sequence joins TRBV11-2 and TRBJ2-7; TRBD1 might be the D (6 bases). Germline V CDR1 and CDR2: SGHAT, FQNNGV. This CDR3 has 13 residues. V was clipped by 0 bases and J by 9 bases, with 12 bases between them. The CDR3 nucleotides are TGTGCCAGCAGCTTAGATTTTGGACAGAGGCAGTACTTC. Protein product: CASSLDFGQRQYF.

In DNA form, the CDR3 reads TGTGCCAGCAGTTTATGGCCCACAGGTTTGGAGACCCAGTACTTC. Its translation: CASSLWPTGLETQYF. This chain joins TRBV27 and TRBJ2-5; D might be TRBD1 (5 bases). V gave up 1 base and J gave up 5 bases, with 14 bases separating them. Germline loops: CDR1 MNHEY, CDR2 SMNVEV (reference sequence). This CDR3 region has 15 residues.

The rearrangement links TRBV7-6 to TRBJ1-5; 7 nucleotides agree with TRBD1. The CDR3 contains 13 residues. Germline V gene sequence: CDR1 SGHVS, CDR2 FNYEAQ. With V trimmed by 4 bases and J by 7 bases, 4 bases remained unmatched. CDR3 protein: CASSSDREQPQHF. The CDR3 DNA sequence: TGTGCCAGCAGCTCCGACAGGGAACAGCCCCAGCATTTT.

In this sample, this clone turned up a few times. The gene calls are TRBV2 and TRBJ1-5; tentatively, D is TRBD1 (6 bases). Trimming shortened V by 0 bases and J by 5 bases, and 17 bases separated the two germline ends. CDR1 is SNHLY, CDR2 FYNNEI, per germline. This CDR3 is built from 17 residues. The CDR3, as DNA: TGTGCCAGCAGTGAAGCGCTTCAGGGGCAGTGGGATCAGCCCCAGCATTTT. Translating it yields CASSEALQGQWDQPQHF.

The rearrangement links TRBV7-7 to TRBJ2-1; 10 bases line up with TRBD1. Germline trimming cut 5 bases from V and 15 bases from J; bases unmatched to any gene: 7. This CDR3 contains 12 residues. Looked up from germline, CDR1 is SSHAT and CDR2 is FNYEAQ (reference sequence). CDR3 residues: CASSGTGQGLFF. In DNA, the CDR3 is TGTGCCAGCAGCGGCACGGGACAGGGGTTGTTCTTC. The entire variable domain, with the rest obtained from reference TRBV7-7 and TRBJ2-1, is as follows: GAGVSQSPRYKVTKRGQDVTLRCDPISSHATLYWYQQALGQGPEFLTYFNYEAQPDKSGLPSDRFSAERPEGSISTLTIQRTEQRDSAMYRCASSGTGQGLFFGPGTRLTVL.

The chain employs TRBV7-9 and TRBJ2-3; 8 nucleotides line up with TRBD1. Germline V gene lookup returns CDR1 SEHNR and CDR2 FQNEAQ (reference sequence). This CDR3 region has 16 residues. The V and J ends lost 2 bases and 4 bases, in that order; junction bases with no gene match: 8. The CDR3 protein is CASSLRQGLRADTQYF. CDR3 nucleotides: TGTGCCAGCAGCTTAAGACAGGGGTTAAGGGCAGATACGCAGTATTTT.

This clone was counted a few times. Here the CDR3 reads CASKVGQGYRQPQHF. CDR3 sequence (DNA): TGTGCCAGCAAGGTTGGACAGGGGTATCGTCAGCCCCAGCATTTT. This rearrangement joins TRBV2 to TRBJ1-5; 9 bases line up with TRBD1. Germline CDR1 reads SNHLY; CDR2 reads FYNNEI. This CDR3 comprises 15 residues. With V trimmed by 7 bases and J by 6 bases, 10 bases remained unmatched.

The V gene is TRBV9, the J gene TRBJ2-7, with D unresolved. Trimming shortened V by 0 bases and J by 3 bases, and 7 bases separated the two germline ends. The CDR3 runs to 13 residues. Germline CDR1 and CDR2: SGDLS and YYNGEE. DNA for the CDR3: TGTGCCAGCAGCGTAGGGCTGGTCTACGAGCAGTACTTC. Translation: CASSVGLVYEQYF.

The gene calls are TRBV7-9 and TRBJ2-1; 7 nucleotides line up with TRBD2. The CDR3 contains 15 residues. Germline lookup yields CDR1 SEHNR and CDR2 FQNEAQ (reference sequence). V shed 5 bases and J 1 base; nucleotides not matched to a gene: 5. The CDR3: CASSQSGVSYNEQFF. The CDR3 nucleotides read TGTGCCAGCAGCCAAAGCGGGGTTTCCTACAATGAGCAGTTCTTC.

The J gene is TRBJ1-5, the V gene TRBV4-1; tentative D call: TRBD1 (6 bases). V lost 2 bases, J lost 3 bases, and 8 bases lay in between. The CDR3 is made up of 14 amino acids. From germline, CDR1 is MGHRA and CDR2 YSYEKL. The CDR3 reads CASSQPGHNQPQHF. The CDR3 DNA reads TGCGCCAGCAGCCAACCGGGACACAATCAGCCCCAGCATTTT.

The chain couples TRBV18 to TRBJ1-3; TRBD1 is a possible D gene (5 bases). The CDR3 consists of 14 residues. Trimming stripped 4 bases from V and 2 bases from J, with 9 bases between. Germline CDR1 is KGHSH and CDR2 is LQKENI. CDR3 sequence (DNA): TGTGCCAGCTCACAAGCGGGGGCTGGAAACACCATATATTTT. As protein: CASSQAGAGNTIYF.

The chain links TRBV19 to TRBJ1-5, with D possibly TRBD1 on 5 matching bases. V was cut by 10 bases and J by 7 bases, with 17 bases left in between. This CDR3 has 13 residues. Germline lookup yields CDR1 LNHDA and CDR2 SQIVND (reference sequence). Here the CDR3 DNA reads TGTGCCACCAACGAAGGGGCAAGACAGCCCCAGCATTTT. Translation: CATNEGARQPQHF.

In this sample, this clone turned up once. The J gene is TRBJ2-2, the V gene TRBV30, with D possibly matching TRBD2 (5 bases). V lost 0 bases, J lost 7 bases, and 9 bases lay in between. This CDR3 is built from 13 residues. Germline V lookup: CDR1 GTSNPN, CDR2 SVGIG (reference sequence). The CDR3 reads CAWSVLEGGELFF. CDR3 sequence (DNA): TGTGCCTGGAGTGTTCTCGAGGGCGGGGAGCTGTTTTTT. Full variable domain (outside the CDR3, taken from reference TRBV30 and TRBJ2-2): SQTIHQWPATLVQPVGSPLSLECTVEGTSNPNLYWYRQAAGRGLQLLFYSVGIGQISSEVPQNLSASRPQDRQFILSSKKLLLSDSGFYLCAWSVLEGGELFFGEGSRLTVL.

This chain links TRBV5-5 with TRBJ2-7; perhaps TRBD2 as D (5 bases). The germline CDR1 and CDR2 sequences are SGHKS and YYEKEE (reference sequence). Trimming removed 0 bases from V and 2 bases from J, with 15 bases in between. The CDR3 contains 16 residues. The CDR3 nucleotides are TGTGCCAGCAGCTTGGAGGCTTGGGCGGGCACCTACGAGCAGTACTTC. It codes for CASSLEAWAGTYEQYF.

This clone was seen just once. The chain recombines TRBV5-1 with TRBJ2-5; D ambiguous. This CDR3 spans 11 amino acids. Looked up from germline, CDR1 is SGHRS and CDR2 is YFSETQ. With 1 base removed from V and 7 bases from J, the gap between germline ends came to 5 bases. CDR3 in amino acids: CASSLSGTQYF. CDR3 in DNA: TGCGCCAGCAGCTTGTCGGGGACCCAGTACTTC. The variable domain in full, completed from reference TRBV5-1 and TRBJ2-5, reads KAGVTQTPRYLIKTRGQQVTLSCSPISGHRSVSWYQQTPGQGLQFLFEYFSETQRNKGNFPGRFSGRQFSNSRSEMNVSTLELGDSALYLCASSLSGTQYFGPGTRLLVL.

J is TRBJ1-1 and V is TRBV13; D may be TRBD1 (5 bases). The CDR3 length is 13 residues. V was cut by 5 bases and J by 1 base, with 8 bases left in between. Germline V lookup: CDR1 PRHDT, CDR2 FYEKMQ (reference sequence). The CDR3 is CASSRDWNTEAFF. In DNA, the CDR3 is TGTGCCAGCAGCAGGGACTGGAACACTGAAGCTTTCTTT.

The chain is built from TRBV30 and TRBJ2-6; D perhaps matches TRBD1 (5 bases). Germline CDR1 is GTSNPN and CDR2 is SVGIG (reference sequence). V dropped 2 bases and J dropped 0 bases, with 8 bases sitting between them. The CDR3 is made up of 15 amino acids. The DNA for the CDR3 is TGTGCCTGGAGTCCACAGGTCTCTGGGGCCAACGTCCTGACTTTC. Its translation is CAWSPQVSGANVLTF.

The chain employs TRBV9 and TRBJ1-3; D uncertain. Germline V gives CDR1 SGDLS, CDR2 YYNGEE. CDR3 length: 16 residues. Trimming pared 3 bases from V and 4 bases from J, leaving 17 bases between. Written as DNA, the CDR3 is TGTGCCAGCAGCGGATTCGAGGGAAGGAGGGGAAACACCATATATTTT. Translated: CASSGFEGRRGNTIYF.

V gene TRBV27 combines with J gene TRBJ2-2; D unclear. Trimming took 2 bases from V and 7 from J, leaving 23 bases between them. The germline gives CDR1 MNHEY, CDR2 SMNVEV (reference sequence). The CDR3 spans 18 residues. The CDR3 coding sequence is TGTGCCAGCAGTTTAACTTCGGTGCCCGGCAGGTTGGGCGGGGAGCTGTTTTTT. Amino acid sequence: CASSLTSVPGRLGGELFF.

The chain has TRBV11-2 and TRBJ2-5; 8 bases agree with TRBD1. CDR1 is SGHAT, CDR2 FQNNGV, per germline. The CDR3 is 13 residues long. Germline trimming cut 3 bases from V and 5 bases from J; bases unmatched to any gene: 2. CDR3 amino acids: CASSLDRAETQYF. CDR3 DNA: TGTGCCAGCAGCTTGGACAGGGCTGAGACCCAGTACTTC.

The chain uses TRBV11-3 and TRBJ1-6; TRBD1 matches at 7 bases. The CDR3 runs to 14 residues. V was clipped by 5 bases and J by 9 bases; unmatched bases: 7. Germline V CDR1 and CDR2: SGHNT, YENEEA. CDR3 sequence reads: CASSPRDRGSPLHF. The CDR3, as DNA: TGTGCCAGCAGCCCACGGGACAGAGGTTCACCCCTCCACTTT.

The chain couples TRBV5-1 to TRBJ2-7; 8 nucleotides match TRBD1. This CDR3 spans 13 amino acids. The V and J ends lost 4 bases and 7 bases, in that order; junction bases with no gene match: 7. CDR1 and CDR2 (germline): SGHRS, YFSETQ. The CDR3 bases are TGCGCCAGCAGCGGGACAGGATCTAGGGAGCAGTACTTC. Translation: CASSGTGSREQYF. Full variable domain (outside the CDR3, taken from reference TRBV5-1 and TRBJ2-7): KAGVTQTPRYLIKTRGQQVTLSCSPISGHRSVSWYQQTPGQGLQFLFEYFSETQRNKGNFPGRFSGRQFSNSRSEMNVSTLELGDSALYLCASSGTGSREQYFGPGTRLTVT.

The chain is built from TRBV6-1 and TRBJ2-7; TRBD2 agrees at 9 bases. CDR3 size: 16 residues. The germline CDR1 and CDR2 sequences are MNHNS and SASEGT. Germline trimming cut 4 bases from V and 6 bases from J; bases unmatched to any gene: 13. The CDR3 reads CASSVTGTSIIGEQYF. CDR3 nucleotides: TGTGCCAGCAGTGTGACCGGGACTAGCATAATCGGCGAGCAGTACTTC.

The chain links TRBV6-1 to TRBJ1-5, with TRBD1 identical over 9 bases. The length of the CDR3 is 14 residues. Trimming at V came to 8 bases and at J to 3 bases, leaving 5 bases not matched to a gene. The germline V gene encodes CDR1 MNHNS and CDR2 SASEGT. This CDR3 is CASGGQGNNQPQHF. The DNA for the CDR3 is TGTGCCAGCGGGGGACAGGGAAACAATCAGCCCCAGCATTTT.

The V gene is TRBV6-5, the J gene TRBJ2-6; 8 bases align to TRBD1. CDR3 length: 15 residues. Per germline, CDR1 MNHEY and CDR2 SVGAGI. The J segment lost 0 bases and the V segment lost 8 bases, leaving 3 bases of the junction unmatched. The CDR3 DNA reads TGTGCCAGCGGAACAGGGGGCTCTGGGGCCAACGTCCTGACTTTC. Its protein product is CASGTGGSGANVLTF.

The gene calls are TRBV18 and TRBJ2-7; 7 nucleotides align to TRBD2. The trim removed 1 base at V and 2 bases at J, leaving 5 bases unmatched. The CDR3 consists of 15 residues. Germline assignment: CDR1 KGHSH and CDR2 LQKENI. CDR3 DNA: TGTGCCAGCTCACCACACCCTAGCGGTACCTACGAGCAGTACTTC. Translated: CASSPHPSGTYEQYF.

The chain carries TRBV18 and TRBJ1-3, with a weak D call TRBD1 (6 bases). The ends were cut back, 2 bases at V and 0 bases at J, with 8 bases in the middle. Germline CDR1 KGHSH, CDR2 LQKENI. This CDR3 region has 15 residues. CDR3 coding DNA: TGTGCCAGCTCACCAACACAGGGCTCTGGAAACACCATATATTTT. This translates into CASSPTQGSGNTIYF.

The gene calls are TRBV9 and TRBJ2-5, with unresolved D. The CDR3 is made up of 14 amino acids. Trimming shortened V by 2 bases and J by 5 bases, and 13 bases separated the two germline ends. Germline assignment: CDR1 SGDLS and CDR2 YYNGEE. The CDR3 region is CASSVDAKPETQYF. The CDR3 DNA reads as TGTGCCAGCAGCGTCGATGCTAAACCTGAGACCCAGTACTTC.

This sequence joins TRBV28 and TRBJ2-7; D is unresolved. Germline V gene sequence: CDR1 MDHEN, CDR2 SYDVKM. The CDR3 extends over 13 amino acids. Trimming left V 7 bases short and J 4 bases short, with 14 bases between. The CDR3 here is CASMAVLGYEQYF. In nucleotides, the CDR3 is TGTGCCAGCATGGCAGTTCTAGGATACGAGCAGTACTTC.

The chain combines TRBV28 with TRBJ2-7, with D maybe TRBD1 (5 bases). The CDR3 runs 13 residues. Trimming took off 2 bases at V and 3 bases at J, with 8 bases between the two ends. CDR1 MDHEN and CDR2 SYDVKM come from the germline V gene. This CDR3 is CASSLGRVYEQYF. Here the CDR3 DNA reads TGTGCCAGCAGTTTAGGCAGGGTCTACGAGCAGTACTTC.

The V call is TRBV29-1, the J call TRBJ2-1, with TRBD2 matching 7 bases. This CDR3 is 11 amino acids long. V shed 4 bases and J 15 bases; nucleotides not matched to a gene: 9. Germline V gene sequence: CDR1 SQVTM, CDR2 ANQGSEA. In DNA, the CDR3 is TGCAGCGTTGTTGAGGGAGGGTTAGGGTTCTTC. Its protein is CSVVEGGLGFF.